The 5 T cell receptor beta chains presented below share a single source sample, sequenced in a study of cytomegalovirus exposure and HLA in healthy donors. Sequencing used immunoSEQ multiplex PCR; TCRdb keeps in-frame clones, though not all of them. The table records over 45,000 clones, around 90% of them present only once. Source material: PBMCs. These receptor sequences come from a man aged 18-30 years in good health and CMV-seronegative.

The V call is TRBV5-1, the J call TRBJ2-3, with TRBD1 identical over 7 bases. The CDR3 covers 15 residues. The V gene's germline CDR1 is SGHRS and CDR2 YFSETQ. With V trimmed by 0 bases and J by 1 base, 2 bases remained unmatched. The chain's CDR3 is CASSLDTGGTDTQYF. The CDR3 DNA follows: TGCGCCAGCAGCTTGGATACAGGGGGCACAGATACGCAGTATTTT.

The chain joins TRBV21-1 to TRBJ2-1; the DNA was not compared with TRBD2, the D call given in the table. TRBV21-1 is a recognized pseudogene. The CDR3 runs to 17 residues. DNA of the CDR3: TGTGCCAGCCTTGATAAACGGCACACCCCGCGGGGGAATGAGCAGTTCTTC. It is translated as CASLDKRHTPRGNEQFF.

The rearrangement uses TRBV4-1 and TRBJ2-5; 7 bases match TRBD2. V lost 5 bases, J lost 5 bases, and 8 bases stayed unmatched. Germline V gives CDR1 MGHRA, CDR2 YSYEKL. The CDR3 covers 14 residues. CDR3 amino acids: CASSGSGTMETQYF. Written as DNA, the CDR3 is TGCGCCAGCAGCGGGAGCGGGACCATGGAGACCCAGTACTTC.

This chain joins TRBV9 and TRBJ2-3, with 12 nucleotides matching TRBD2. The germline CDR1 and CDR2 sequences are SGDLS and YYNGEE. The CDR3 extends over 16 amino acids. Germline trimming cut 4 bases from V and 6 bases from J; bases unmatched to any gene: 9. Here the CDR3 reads CASSRETSGSGDTQYF. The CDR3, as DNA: TGTGCCAGCAGCAGGGAGACTAGCGGGAGTGGGGATACGCAGTATTTT. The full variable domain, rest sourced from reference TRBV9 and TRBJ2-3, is DSGVTQTPKHLITATGQRVTLRCSPRSGDLSVYWYQQSLDQGLQFLIQYYNGEERAKGNILERFSAQQFPDLHSELNLSSLELGDSALYFCASSRETSGSGDTQYFGPGTRLTVL.

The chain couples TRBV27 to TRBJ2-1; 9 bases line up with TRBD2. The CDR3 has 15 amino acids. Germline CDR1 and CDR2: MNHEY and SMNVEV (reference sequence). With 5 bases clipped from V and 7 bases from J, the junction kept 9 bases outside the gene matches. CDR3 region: CASSIWAGGGNEQFF. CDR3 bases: TGTGCCAGCAGTATTTGGGCGGGAGGGGGTAATGAGCAGTTCTTC.